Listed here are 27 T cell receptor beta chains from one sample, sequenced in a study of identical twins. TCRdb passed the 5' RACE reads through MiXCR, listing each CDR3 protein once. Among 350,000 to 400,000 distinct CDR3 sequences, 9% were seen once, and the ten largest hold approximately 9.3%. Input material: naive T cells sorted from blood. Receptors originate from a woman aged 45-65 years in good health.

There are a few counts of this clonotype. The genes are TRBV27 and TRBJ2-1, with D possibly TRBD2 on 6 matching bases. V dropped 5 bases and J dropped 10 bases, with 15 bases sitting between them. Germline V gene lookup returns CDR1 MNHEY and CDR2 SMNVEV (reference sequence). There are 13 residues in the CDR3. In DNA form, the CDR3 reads TGTGCCAGCAGTCTATGGGACTCCTCAGAGCAGTTCTTC. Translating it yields CASSLWDSSEQFF.

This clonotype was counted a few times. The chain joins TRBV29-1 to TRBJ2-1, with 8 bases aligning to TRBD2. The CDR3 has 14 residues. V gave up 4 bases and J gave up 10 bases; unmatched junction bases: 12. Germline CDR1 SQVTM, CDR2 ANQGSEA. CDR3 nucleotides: TGCAGCGTTGCGGCCGTCGGACTAGCAAGAGAGCAGTTCTTC. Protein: CSVAAVGLAREQFF.

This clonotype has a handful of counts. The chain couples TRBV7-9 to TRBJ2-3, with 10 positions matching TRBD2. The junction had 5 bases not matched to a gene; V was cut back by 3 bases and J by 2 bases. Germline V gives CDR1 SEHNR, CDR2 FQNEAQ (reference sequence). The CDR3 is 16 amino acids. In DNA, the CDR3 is TGTGCCAGCAGCTTGAAAAGCGGGAGGGCCACAGATACGCAGTATTTT. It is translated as CASSLKSGRATDTQYF.

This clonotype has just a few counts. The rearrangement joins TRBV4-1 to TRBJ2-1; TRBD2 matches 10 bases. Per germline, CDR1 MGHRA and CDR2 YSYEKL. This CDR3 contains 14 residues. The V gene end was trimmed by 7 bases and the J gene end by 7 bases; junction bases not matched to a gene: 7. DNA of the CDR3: TGCGCCAGCACCCGACTAGCGGGTTTGAATGAGCAGTTCTTC. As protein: CASTRLAGLNEQFF.

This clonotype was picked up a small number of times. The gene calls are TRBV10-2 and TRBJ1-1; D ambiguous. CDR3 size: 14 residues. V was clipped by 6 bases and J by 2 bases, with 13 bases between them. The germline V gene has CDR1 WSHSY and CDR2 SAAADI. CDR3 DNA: TGCGCCAGCAGAAGGCGCAAGGAAAACACTGAAGCTTTCTTT. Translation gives CASRRRKENTEAFF.

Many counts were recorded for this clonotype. The CDR3 loop reads CASDREGGTEAFF. DNA of the CDR3: TGTGCCAGCGACAGGGAAGGAGGCACTGAAGCTTTCTTT. The chain uses TRBV19 and TRBJ1-1; TRBD1 matches 7 bases. V lost 9 bases, J lost 4 bases, and 8 bases stayed unmatched. Germline V CDR1 and CDR2: LNHDA, SQIVND (reference sequence). This CDR3 has 13 residues. Looking up the rest from reference TRBV19 and TRBJ1-1 gives the full variable domain: DGGITQSPKYLFRKEGQNVTLSCEQNLNHDAMYWYRQDPGQGLRLIYYSQIVNDFQKGDIAEGYSVSREKKESFPLTVTSAQKNPTAFYLCASDREGGTEAFFGQGTRLTVV.

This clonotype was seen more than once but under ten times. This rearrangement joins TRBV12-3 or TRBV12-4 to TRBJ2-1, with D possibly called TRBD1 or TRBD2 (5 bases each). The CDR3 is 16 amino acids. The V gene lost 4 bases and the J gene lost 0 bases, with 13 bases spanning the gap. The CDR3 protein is CASSSPWGSSYNEQFF. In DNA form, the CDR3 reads TGTGCCAGCAGTTCCCCTTGGGGGAGCTCCTACAATGAGCAGTTCTTC.

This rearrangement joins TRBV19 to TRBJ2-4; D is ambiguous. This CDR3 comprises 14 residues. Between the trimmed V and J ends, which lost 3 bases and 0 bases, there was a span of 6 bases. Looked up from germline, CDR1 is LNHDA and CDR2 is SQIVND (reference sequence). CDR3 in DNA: TGTGCCAGTAGTATGCTTATAGCCAAAAACATTCAGTACTTC. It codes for CASSMLIAKNIQYF.

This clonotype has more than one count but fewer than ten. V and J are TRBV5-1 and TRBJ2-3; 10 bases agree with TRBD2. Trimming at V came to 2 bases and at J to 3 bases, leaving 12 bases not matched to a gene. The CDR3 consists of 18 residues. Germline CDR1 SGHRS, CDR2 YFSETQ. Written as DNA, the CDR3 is TGCGCCAGCAGCTTCGGGGCTAGCGGGAGATGGGCGACAGATACGCAGTATTTT. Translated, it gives CASSFGASGRWATDTQYF.

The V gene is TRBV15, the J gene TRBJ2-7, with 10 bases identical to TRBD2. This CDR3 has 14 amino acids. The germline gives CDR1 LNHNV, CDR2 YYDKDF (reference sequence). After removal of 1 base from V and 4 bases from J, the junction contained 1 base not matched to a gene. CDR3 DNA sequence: TGTGCCACCAGCAGAGCTAGCGGGGGATACGAGCAGTACTTC. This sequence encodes CATSRASGGYEQYF. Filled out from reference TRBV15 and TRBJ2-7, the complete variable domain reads DAMVIQNPRYQVTQFGKPVTLSCSQTLNHNVMYWYQQKSSQAPKLLFHYYDKDFNNEADTPDNFQSRRPNTSFCFLDIRSPGLGDTAMYLCATSRASGGYEQYFGPGTRLTVT.

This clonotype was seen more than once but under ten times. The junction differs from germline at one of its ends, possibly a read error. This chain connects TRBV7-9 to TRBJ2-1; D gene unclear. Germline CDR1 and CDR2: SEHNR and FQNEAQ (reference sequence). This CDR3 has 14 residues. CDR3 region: CASSVAVKGRGQFF. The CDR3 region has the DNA TGTGCCAGCAGCGTAGCCGTAAAGGGTCGTGGGCAGTTCTTC.

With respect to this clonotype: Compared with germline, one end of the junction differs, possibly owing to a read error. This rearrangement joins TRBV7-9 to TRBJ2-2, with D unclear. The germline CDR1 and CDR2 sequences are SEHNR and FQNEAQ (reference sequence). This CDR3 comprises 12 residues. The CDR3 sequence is CAGSKQFGELFF. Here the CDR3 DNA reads TGTGCCGGCAGTAAACAGTTCGGGGAGCTGTTTTTT.

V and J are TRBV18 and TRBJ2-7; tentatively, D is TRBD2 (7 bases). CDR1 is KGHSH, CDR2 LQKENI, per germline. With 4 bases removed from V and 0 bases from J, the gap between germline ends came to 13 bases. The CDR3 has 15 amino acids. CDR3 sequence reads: CASSREGGSSYEQYV. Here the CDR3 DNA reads TGTGCCAGCTCACGTGAGGGGGGGAGCTCCTACGAGCAGTACGTC.

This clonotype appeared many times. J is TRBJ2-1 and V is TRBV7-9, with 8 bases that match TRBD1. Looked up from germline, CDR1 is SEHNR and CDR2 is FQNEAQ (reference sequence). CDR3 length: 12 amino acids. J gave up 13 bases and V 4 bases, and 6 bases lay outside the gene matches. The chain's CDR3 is CASSSRTGNQFF. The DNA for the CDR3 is TGTGCCAGCAGCTCGCGGACAGGGAATCAGTTCTTC.

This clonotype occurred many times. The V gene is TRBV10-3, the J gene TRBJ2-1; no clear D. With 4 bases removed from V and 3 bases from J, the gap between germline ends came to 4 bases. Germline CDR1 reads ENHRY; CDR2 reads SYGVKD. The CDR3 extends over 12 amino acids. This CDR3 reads CAISGDYNEQFF. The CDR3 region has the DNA TGTGCCATCAGTGGGGACTACAATGAGCAGTTCTTC.

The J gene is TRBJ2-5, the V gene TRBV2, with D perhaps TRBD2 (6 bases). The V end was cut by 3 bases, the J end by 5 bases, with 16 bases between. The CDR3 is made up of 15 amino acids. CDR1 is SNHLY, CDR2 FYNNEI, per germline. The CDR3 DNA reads TGTGCCAGCAGTGAGTCTGGGGGGTCGTACGAGACCCAGTACTTC. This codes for CASSESGGSYETQYF. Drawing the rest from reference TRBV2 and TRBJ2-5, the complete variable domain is EPEVTQTPSHQVTQMGQEVILRCVPISNHLYFYWYRQILGQKVEFLVSFYNNEISEKSEIFDDQFSVERPDGSNFTLKIRSTKLEDSAMYFCASSESGGSYETQYFGPGTRLLVL.

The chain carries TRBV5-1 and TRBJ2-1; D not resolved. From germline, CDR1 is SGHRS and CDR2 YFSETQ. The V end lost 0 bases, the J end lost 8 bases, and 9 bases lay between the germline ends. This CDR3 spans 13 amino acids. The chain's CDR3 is CASSLEDADEQFF. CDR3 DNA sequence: TGCGCCAGCAGCTTGGAGGACGCCGATGAGCAGTTCTTC.

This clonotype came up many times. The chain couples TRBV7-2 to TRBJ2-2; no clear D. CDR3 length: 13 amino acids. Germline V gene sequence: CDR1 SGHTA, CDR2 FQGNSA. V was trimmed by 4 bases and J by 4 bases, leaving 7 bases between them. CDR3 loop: CASSSLGTGELFF. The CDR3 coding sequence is TGTGCCAGCAGCTCGTTGGGCACCGGGGAGCTGTTTTTT.

DNA for the CDR3: TGTGCCAGCAGCTTCGAACTAGCGGGGAGCTCCTACGAGCAGTACTTC. Protein product: CASSFELAGSSYEQYF. The chain has TRBV11-2 and TRBJ2-7; 10 bases fit TRBD2. The CDR3 loop spans 16 amino acids. V lost 3 bases, J lost 0 bases, and 5 bases stayed unmatched. CDR1 SGHAT and CDR2 FQNNGV come from the germline V gene.

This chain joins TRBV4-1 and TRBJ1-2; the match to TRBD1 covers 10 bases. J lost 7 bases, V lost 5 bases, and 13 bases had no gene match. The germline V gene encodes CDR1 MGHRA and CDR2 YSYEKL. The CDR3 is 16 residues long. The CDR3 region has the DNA TGCGCCAGCAGCAGCGCCGGGACAGGGGTTGATGGTGGCTACACCTTC. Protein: CASSSAGTGVDGGYTF.

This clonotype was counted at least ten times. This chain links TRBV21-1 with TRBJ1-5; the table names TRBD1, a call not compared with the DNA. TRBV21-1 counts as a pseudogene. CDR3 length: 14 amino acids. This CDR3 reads CASSKGTGVQPQHF. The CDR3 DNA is TGTGCCAGCAGCAAAGGAACAGGGGTTCAGCCCCAGCATTTT.

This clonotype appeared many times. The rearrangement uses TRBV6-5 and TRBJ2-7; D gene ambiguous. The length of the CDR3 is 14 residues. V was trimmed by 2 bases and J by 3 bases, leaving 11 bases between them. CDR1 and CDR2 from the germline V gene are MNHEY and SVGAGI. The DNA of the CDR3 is TGTGCCAGCAGTTACACCCCTGGGGTCTACGAGCAGTACTTC. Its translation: CASSYTPGVYEQYF.

CDR3 residues: CASSQDRDRGYEQYF. The CDR3 DNA reads as TGCGCCAGCAGCCAAGATCGGGACAGGGGCTACGAGCAGTACTTC. V is TRBV4-1 and J is TRBJ2-7, with 10 bases that match TRBD1. CDR1 is MGHRA and CDR2 is YSYEKL in the germline V gene. Losses at the gene ends were 0 bases for V and 3 bases for J; bases not matched to a gene: 2. The CDR3 totals 15 residues.

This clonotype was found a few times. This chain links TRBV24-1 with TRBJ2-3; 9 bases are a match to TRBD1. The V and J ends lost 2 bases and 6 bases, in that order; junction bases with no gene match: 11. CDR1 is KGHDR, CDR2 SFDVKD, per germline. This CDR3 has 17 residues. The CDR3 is CATSDSSGTGLFDTQYF. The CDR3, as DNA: TGTGCCACCAGTGATTCCTCCGGGACAGGGCTTTTCGATACGCAGTATTTT.

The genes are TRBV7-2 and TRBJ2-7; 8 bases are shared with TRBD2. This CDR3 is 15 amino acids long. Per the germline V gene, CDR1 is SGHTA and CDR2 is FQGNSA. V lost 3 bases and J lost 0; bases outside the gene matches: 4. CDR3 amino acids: CASSFSGGGSYEQYV. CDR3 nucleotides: TGTGCCAGCAGCTTTTCGGGAGGGGGCTCCTACGAGCAGTACGTC.

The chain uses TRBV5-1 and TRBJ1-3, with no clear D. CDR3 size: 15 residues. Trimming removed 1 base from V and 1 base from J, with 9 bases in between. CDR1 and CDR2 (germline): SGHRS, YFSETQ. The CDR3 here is CASSLTTDSGNTIYF. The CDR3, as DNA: TGCGCCAGCAGCTTGACCACAGATTCTGGAAACACCATATATTTT.

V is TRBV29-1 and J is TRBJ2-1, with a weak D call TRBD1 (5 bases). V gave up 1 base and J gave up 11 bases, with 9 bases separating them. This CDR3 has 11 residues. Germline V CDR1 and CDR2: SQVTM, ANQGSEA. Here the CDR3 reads CSVEVQGKQFF. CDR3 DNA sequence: TGCAGCGTTGAAGTCCAGGGAAAGCAGTTCTTC.